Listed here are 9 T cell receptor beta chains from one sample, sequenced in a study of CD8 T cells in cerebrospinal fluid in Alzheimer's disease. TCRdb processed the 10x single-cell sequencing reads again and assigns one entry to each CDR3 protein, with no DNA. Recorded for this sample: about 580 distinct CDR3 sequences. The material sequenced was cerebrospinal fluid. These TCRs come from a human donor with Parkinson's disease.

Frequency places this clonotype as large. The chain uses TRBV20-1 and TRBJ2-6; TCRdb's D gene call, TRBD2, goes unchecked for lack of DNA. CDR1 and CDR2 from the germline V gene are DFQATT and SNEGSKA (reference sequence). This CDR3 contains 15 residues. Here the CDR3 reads CSAPRGGSGANVLTF.

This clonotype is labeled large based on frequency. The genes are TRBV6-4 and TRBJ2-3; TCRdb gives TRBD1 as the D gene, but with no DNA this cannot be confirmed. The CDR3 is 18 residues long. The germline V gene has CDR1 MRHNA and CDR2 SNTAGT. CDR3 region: CASSASGSSGLGTDTQYF.

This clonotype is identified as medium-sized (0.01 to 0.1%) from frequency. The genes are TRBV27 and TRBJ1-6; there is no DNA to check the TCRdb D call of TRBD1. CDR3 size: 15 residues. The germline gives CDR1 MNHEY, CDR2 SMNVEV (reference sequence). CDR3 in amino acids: CASSLGTGGNSPLHF.

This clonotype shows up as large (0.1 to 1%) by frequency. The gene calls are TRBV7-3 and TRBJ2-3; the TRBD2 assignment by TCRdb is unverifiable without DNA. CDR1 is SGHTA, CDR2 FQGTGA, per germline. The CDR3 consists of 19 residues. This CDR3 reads CASSLPGLAGGRGTDTQYF.

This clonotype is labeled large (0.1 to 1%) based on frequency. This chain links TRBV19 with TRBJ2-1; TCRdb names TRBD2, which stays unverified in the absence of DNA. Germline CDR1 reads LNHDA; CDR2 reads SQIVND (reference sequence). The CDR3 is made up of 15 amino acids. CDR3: CASSMTSGSYNEQFF.

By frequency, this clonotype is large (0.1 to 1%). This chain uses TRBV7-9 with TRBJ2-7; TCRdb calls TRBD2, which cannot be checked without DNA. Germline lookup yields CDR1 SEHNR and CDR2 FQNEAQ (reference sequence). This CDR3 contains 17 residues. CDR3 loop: CASSSSSGGTVSYEQYF. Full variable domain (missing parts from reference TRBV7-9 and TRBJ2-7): DTGVSQNPRHKITKRGQNVTFRCDPISEHNRLYWYRQTLGQGPEFLTYFQNEAQLEKSRLLSDRFSAERPKGSFSTLEIQRTEQGDSAMYLCASSSSSGGTVSYEQYFGPGTRLTVT.

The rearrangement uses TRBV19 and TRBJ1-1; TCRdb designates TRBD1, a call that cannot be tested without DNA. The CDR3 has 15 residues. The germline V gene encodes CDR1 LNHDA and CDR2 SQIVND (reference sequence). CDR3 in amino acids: CASSTFGTGGTEAFF.

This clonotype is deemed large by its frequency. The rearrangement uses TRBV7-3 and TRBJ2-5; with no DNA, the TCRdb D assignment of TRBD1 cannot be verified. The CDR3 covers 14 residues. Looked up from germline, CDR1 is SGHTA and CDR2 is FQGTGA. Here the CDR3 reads CASSSTGGKETQYF.

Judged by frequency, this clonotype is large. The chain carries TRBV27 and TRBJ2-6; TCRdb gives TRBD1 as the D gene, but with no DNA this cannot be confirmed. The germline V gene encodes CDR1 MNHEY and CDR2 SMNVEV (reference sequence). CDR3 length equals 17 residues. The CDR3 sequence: CASSPGVRVSGANVLTF.